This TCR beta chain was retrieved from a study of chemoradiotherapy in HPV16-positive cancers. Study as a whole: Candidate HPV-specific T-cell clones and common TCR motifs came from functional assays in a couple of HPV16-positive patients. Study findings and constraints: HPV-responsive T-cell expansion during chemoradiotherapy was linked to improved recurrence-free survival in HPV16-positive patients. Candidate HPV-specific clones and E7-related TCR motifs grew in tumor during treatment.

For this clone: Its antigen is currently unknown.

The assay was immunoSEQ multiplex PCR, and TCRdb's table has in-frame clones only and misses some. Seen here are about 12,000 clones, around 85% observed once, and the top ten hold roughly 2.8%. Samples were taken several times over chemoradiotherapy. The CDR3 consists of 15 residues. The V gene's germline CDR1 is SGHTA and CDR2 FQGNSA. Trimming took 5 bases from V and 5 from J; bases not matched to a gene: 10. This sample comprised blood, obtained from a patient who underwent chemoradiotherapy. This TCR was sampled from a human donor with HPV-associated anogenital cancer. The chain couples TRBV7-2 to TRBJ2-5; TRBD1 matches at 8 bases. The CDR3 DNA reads TGTGCCAGCAGCCCAGGGGGCAGGGATTGGGAGACCCAGTACTTC. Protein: CASSPGGRDWETQYF.